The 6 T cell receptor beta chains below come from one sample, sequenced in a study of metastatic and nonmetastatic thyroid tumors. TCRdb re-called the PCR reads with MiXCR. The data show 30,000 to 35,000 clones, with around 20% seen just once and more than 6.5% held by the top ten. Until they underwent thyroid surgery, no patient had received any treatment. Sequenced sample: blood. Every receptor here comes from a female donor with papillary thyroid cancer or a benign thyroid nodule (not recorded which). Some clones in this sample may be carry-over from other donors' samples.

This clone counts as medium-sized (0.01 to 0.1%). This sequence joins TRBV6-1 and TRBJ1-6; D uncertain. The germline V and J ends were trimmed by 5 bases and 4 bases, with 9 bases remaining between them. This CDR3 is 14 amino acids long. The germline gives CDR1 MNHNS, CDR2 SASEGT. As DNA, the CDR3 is TGTGCCAGCAGTCGGGTCCTTTATAATTCACCCCTCCACTTT. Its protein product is CASSRVLYNSPLHF.

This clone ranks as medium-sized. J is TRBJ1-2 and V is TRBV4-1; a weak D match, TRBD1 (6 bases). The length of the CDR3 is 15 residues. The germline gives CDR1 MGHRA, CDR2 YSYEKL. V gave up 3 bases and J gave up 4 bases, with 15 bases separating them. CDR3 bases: TGCGCCAGCAGCCAGGCATTAGGGGGAATCTATGGCTACACCTTC. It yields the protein CASSQALGGIYGYTF.

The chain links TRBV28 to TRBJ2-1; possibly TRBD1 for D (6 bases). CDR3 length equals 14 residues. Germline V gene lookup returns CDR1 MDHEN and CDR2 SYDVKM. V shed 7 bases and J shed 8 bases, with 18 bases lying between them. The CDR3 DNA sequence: TGTGCCAGCATGAGTGGGGGCGGAGAGGATGAGCAGTTCTTC. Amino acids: CASMSGGGEDEQFF.

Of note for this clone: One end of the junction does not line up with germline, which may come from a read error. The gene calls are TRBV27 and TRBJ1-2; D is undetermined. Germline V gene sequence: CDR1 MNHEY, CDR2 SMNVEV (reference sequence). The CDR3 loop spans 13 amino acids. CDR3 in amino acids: CASSQEGNYGNSF. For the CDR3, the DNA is TGTGCCAGCAGCCAGGAGGGTAACTATGGAAACAGCTTC.

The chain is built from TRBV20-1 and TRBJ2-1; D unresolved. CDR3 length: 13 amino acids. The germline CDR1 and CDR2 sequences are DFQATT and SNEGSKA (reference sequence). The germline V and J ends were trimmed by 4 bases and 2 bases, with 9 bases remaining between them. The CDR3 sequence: CSANDLPYNEQFF. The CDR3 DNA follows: TGCAGTGCTAATGACCTCCCCTACAATGAGCAGTTCTTC.

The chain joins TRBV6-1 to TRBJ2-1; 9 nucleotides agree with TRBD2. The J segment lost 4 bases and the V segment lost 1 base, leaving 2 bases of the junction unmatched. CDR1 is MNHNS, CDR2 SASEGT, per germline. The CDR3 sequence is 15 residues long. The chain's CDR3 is CASSEGLADYNEQFF. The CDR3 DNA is TGTGCCAGCAGTGAAGGACTAGCGGATTACAATGAGCAGTTCTTC.